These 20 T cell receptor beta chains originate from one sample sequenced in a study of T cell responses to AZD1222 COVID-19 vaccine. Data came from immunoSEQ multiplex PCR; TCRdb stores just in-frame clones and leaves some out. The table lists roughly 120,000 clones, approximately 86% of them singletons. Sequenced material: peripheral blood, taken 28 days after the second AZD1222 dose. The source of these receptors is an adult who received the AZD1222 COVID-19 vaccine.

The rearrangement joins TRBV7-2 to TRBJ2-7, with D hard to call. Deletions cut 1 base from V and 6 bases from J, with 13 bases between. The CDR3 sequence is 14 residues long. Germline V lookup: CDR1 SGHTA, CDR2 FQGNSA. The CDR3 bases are TGTGCCAGCAGCTTAGGAGCAGTGTTGGGCGAGCAGTACTTC. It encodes CASSLGAVLGEQYF.

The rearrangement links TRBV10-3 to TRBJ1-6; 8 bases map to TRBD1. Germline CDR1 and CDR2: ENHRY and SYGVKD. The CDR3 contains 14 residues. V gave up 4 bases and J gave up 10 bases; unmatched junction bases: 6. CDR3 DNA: TGTGCCATCAGTGGAACAGGGGGACCCTCACCCCTCCACTTT. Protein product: CAISGTGGPSPLHF.

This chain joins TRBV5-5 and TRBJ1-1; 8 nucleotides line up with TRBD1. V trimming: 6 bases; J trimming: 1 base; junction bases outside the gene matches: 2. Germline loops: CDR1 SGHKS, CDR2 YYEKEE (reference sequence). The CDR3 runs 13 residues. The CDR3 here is CASIGQGNTEAFF. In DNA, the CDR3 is TGTGCCAGCATTGGACAGGGGAACACTGAAGCTTTCTTT.

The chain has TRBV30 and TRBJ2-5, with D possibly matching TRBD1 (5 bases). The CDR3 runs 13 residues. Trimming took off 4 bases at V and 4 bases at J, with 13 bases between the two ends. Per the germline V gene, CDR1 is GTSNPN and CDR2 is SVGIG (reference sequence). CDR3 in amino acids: CAWTQGSSETQYF. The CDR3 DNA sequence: TGTGCCTGGACGCAGGGATCTTCAGAGACCCAGTACTTC.

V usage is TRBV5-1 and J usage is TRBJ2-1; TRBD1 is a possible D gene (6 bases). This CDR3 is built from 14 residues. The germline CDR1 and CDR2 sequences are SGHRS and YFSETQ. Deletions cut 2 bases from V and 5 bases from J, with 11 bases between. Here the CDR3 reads CASSFGRGDNEQFF. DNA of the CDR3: TGCGCCAGCAGCTTCGGCAGGGGCGACAATGAGCAGTTCTTC.

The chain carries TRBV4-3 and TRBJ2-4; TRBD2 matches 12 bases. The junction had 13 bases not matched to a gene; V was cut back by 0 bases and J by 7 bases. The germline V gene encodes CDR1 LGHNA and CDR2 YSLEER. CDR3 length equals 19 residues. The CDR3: CASSQDFYTSGGLGNIQYF. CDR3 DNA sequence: TGCGCCAGCAGCCAAGATTTTTATACTAGCGGGGGGTTGGGGAACATTCAGTACTTC.

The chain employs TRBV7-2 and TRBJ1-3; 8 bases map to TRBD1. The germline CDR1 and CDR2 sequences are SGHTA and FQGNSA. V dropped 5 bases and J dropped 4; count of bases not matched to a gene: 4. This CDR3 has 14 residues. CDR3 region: CASSPGDRGNTIYF. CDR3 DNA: TGTGCCAGCAGCCCAGGGGACAGGGGAAACACCATATATTTT. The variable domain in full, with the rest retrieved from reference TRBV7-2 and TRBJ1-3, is GAGVSQSPSNKVTEKGKDVELRCDPISGHTALYWYRQSLGQGLEFLIYFQGNSAPDKSGLPSDRFSAERTGGSVSTLTIQRTQQEDSAVYLCASSPGDRGNTIYFGEGSWLTVV.

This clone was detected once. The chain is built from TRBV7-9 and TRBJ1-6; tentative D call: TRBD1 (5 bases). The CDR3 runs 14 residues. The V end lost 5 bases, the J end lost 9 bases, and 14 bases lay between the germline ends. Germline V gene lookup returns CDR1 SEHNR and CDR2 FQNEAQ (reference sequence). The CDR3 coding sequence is TGTGCCAGCAGCACGGGTTTCCAGGGTTCACCCCTCCACTTT. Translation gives CASSTGFQGSPLHF.

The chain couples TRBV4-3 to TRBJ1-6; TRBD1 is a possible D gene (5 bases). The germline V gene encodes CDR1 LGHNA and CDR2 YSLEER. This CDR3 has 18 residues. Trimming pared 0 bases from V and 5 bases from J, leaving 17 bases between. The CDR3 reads CASSQDQVRMGDNSPLHF. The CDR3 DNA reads TGCGCCAGCAGCCAAGATCAAGTCCGAATGGGGGATAATTCACCCCTCCACTTT.

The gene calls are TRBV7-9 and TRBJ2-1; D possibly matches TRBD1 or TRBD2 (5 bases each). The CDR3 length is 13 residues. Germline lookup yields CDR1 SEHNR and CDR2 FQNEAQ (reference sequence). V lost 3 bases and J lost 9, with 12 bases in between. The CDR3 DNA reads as TGTGCCAGCAGCTTTGGGACGGCGACTGAGCAGTTCTTC. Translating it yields CASSFGTATEQFF.

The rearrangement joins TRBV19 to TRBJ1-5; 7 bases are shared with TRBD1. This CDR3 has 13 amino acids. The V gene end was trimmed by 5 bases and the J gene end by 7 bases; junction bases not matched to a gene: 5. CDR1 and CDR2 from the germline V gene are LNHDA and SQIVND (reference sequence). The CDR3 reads CASSQGGGQPQHF. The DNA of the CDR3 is TGTGCCAGTAGTCAAGGGGGCGGACAGCCCCAGCATTTT.

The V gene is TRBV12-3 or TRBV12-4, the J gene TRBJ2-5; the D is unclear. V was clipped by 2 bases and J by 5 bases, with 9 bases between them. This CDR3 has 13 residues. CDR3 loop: CASSLSGPETQYF. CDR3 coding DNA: TGTGCCAGCAGTTTAAGTGGCCCCGAGACCCAGTACTTC.

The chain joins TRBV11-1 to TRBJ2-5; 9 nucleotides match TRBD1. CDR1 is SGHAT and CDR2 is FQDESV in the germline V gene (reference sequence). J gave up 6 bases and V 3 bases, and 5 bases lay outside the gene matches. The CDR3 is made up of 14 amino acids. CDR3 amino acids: CASSFGQGSKTQYF. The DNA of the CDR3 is TGTGCCAGCAGCTTCGGACAGGGGAGTAAGACCCAGTACTTC.

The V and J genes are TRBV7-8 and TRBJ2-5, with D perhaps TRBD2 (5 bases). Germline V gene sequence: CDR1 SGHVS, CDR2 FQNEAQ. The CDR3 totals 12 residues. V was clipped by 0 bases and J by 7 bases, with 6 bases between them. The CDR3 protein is CASSLAGGTQYF. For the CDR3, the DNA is TGTGCCAGCAGCTTAGCAGGAGGGACCCAGTACTTC.

The CDR3 sequence: CASSAPPQAMNTEAFF. CDR3 nucleotide sequence: TGTGCCAGCAGCGCTCCACCACAGGCCATGAACACTGAAGCTTTCTTT. The rearrangement joins TRBV9 to TRBJ1-1, with D possibly matching TRBD1 (5 bases). V shed 3 bases and J shed 0 bases, with 15 bases lying between them. CDR1 is SGDLS and CDR2 is YYNGEE in the germline V gene. This CDR3 spans 16 amino acids.

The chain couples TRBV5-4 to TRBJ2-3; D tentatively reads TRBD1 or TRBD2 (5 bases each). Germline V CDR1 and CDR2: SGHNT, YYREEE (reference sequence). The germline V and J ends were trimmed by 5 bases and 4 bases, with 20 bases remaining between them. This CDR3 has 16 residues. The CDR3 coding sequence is TGTGCCAGCAGGTTAGGGACCACCGGAGGTGCAGATACGCAGTATTTT. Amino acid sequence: CASRLGTTGGADTQYF. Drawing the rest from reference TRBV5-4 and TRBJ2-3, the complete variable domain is ETGVTQSPTHLIKTRGQQVTLRCSSQSGHNTVSWYQQALGQGPQFIFQYYREEENGRGNFPPRFSGLQFPNYSSELNVNALELDDSALYLCASRLGTTGGADTQYFGPGTRLTVL.

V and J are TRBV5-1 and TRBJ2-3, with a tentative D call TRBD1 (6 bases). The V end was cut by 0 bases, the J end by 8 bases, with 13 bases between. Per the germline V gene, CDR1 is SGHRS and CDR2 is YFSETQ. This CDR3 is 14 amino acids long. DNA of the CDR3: TGCGCCAGCAGCTTGGGGACACAGGGATCTACGCAGTATTTT. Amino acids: CASSLGTQGSTQYF.

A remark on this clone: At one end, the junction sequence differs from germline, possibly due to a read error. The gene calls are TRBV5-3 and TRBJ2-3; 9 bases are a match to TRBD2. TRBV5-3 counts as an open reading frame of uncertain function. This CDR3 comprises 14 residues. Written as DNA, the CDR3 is TGTGCCAGAAGCTCCGGGACTAGCAGAGATACGCAGTATTTT. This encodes CARSSGTSRDTQYF.

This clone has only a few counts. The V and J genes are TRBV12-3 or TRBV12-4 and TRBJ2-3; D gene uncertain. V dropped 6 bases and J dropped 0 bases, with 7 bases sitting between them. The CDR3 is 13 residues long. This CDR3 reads CASRETSTDTQYF. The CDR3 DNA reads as TGTGCCAGCAGGGAGACTAGCACAGATACGCAGTATTTT.

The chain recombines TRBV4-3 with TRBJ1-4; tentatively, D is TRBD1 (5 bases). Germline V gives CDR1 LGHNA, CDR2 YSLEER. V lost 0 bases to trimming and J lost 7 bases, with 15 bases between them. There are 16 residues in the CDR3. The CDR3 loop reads CASSQEVSGNGEKLFF. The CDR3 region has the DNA TGCGCCAGCAGCCAAGAGGTGTCAGGGAACGGTGAAAAACTGTTTTTT.